These 16 T cell receptor beta chains were all obtained from the same sample, sequenced in a study of blood T cells in healthy people across ages. Sample-barcoded 5' priming and a J-beta primer mix drove a second PCR of roughly 6 to 12 cycles. A single record per CDR3 protein comes from TCRdb applying MiXCR to the 5' RACE reads. The sample lists roughly 730,000 distinct CDR3 sequences, approximately 60% occurring once. Sequencing was done on a sample of blood. These receptors all stem from a man in his forties in good health.

This clonotype appeared a few times. The rearrangement uses TRBV29-1 and TRBJ2-2; 7 bases are shared with TRBD1. After removal of 6 bases from V and 6 bases from J, the junction contained 1 base not matched to a gene. From germline, CDR1 is SQVTM and CDR2 ANQGSEA. The CDR3 covers 11 residues. CDR3 nucleotide sequence: TGCAGCGTCAGGGGGTCCGGGGAGCTGTTTTTT. Translation gives CSVRGSGELFF.

The chain is built from TRBV2 and TRBJ2-3; 8 bases agree with TRBD2. This CDR3 is 15 amino acids long. Germline CDR1 reads SNHLY; CDR2 reads FYNNEI. J lost 7 bases, V lost 3 bases, and 9 bases had no gene match. The CDR3 loop is CASSEDGGDSYTQYF. The CDR3 bases are TGTGCCAGCAGTGAGGACGGGGGGGACTCTTATACGCAGTATTTT.

This sequence joins TRBV5-1 and TRBJ2-1; D ambiguous. The CDR3 length is 13 residues. CDR1 and CDR2 from the germline V gene are SGHRS and YFSETQ. V was clipped by 4 bases and J by 2 bases, with 7 bases between them. The CDR3, as DNA: TGCGCCAGCAGCGGGCTAACCTACAATGAGCAGTTCTTC. The encoded protein is CASSGLTYNEQFF.

The chain has TRBV20-1 and TRBJ2-7, with D possibly being TRBD1 (6 bases). The CDR3 totals 16 residues. Trimming cost V 0 bases and J 2 bases, with 17 bases left between them. The germline gives CDR1 DFQATT, CDR2 SNEGSKA (reference sequence). The CDR3 spells CSARDRLQGSAYEQYF. DNA for the CDR3: TGCAGTGCTAGAGATAGATTGCAGGGGAGCGCCTACGAGCAGTACTTC.

The V call is TRBV9, the J call TRBJ1-1; maybe TRBD1 (5 bases). The CDR3 has 17 amino acids. V was pared by 1 base and J by 0 bases, with 16 bases between. Per germline, CDR1 SGDLS and CDR2 YYNGEE. This CDR3 is CASSVIQGTRVNTEAFF. The CDR3 DNA reads TGTGCCAGCAGCGTAATCCAGGGTACAAGAGTGAACACTGAAGCTTTCTTT.

This clonotype has a handful of counts. The chain employs TRBV4-3 and TRBJ2-5; no reliable D call. The V end was cut by 4 bases, the J end by 0 bases, with 12 bases between. Germline CDR1 reads LGHNA; CDR2 reads YSLEER. This CDR3 comprises 15 residues. The CDR3 DNA is TGCGCCAGCAGCCGGAATTTCCGCGACCAAGAGACCCAGTACTTC. This translates into CASSRNFRDQETQYF.

The chain employs TRBV21-1 and TRBJ2-1; the D call in the table, TRBD2, was not verified against the DNA. TRBV21-1 is tagged as a pseudogene. CDR3 length: 18 amino acids. Here the CDR3 DNA reads TGCGCCAGCAGCAAAGGTTCGGGCGGGACTAGCGGGGACAATGAGCAGTTCTTC. Protein: CASSKGSGGTSGDNEQFF.

The rearrangement uses TRBV5-1 and TRBJ1-2; 8 bases are a match to TRBD1. CDR3 size: 15 residues. Germline V gene sequence: CDR1 SGHRS, CDR2 YFSETQ. V was pared by 3 bases and J by 4 bases, with 8 bases of the junction left unmatched. The CDR3 coding sequence is TGCGCCAGCAGCTCCCAGGGGGCGGAAAGCTATGGCTACACCTTC. Its protein is CASSSQGAESYGYTF.

The J gene is TRBJ1-1, the V gene TRBV3-1; TRBD1 matches at 7 bases. This CDR3 has 16 amino acids. Unmatched junction bases numbered 5, after V lost 1 base and J lost 0 bases. Germline V gene sequence: CDR1 LGHDT, CDR2 YNNKEL (reference sequence). CDR3 bases: TGTGCCAGCAGCCAAGCCGCTGGACAGGTGAACACTGAAGCTTTCTTT. Translated, it gives CASSQAAGQVNTEAFF.

The gene calls are TRBV24-1 and TRBJ2-1, with TRBD1 identical over 7 bases. J was trimmed by 5 bases and V by 9 bases; bases with no gene match: 6. CDR3 size: 13 residues. Germline V CDR1 and CDR2: KGHDR, SFDVKD. CDR3 sequence (DNA): TGTGCCACCGGAAGGGACAGAGACAATGAGCAGTTCTTC. Its translation: CATGRDRDNEQFF.

The chain is built from TRBV29-1 and TRBJ1-1; D gene unclear. This CDR3 contains 12 residues. Germline values: CDR1 SQVTM, CDR2 ANQGSEA. Trimming removed 6 bases at V and 7 bases at J, with 15 bases between. The CDR3, as DNA: TGCAGCGTAACAACAGAGGACCTTGAAGCTTTCTTT. Translating it yields CSVTTEDLEAFF.

The genes are TRBV29-1 and TRBJ2-1, with D hard to call. Deletions cut 2 bases from V and 12 bases from J, with 11 bases between. Germline values: CDR1 SQVTM, CDR2 ANQGSEA. The CDR3 length is 11 residues. The CDR3 protein is CSVERWDGQFF. The CDR3 region has the DNA TGCAGCGTTGAAAGGTGGGATGGGCAGTTCTTC.

The chain joins TRBV2 to TRBJ1-5; D is uncertain. The CDR3 spans 12 residues. CDR1 and CDR2 from the germline V gene are SNHLY and FYNNEI. Deletions cut 7 bases from V and 2 bases from J, with 6 bases between. The CDR3 here is CASTGGNQPQHF. As DNA, the CDR3 is TGTGCCAGCACGGGAGGCAATCAGCCCCAGCATTTT.

The chain couples TRBV20-1 to TRBJ1-5; D not certain. CDR3 length: 14 residues. Per germline, CDR1 DFQATT and CDR2 SNEGSKA (reference sequence). V was trimmed by 3 bases and J by 3 bases, leaving 12 bases between them. The CDR3 reads CSARGNYHNQPQHF. The DNA for the CDR3 is TGCAGTGCTAGGGGAAATTATCACAATCAGCCCCAGCATTTT.

This clonotype has a single count. The genes are TRBV2 and TRBJ1-1; 10 bases agree with TRBD1. J gave up 7 bases and V 8 bases, and 13 bases lay outside the gene matches. Germline lookup yields CDR1 SNHLY and CDR2 FYNNEI. The CDR3 consists of 15 residues. As DNA, the CDR3 is TGTGCCAGCGCCGACTGGACAGGGGGAGAATATGAAGCTTTCTTT. Translating it yields CASADWTGGEYEAFF. Drawing the rest from reference TRBV2 and TRBJ1-1, the complete variable domain is EPEVTQTPSHQVTQMGQEVILRCVPISNHLYFYWYRQILGQKVEFLVSFYNNEISEKSEIFDDQFSVERPDGSNFTLKIRSTKLEDSAMYFCASADWTGGEYEAFFGQGTRLTVV.

The chain joins TRBV5-1 to TRBJ2-5, with D tentatively TRBD1 or TRBD2 (5 bases each). V lost 0 bases, J lost 0 bases, and 18 bases lay in between. CDR1 and CDR2 from the germline V gene are SGHRS and YFSETQ. The CDR3 has 18 residues. CDR3 in amino acids: CASSLAGAGNKYQETQYF. The CDR3, as DNA: TGCGCCAGCAGCTTGGCCGGGGCAGGAAACAAATACCAAGAGACCCAGTACTTC.